The clone carrying this T cell receptor (beta chain) showed up just once. This entry is derived from a study of T cell responses to AZD1222 COVID-19 vaccine. The CDR3 loop spans 13 amino acids. The V end was cut by 1 base, the J end by 3 bases, with 7 bases between. CDR1 and CDR2 (germline): SGHTA, FQGNSA. Using immunoSEQ multiplex PCR, the repertoire was profiled, and TCRdb retains in-frame clones only, with some absent. Of some 96,000 clones in the sample, around nine tenths were seen once. This sequence originates from an adult in good health. The sequences come from peripheral blood, collected on day 0 of AZD1222 vaccination. The rearrangement uses TRBV7-2 and TRBJ2-7, with D perhaps matching TRBD1 (5 bases). CDR3 nucleotide sequence: TGTGCCAGCAGCTTAGGGGGCGGCTACGAGCAGTACTTC. Translated: CASSLGGGYEQYF. Using reference TRBV7-2 and TRBJ2-7 for the parts outside the CDR3, the full variable domain is GAGVSQSPSNKVTEKGKDVELRCDPISGHTALYWYRQSLGQGLEFLIYFQGNSAPDKSGLPSDRFSAERTGGSVSTLTIQRTQQEDSAVYLCASSLGGGYEQYFGPGTRLTVT.